The TCR beta chain under discussion was sequenced for a study of blood T cell repertoires in COVID-19. For the study at large: In each case, the material was cDNA or gDNA derived from T cells, B-cell-depleted T cells, or PBMCs.

From germline, CDR1 is SEHNR and CDR2 FQNEAQ (reference sequence). The ends lost 4 bases at V and 4 bases at J; junction bases unmatched: 6. This CDR3 spans 15 amino acids. Libraries were prepared by immunoSEQ multiplex PCR; TCRdb keeps only in-frame clonotypes and omits some of them. The sample holds roughly 130,000 clones, around nine tenths seen once. The sample consisted of peripheral blood. The chain employs TRBV7-9 and TRBJ1-4, with TRBD1 identical over 7 bases. The source of this sequence is a man between 60 and 75 years old with COVID-19, enrolled during active disease. The CDR3 here is CASSYGGQSNEKLFF. The CDR3 nucleotides read TGTGCCAGCAGCTACGGGGGACAGAGTAATGAAAAACTGTTTTTT.